A selection of T cell receptor beta chains follows, all from one sample in a study of OX40 agonist ivuxolimab in advanced cancers. Profiling relied on immunoSEQ multiplex PCR, and the TCRdb table lists in-frame clones only, not all of them. This sample has approximately 70,000 clones, with roughly 88% found just once. The sample in question was CD4+ or CD8+ T cells sorted from blood, obtained in a trial of the OX40 agonist ivuxolimab. The receptors shown here come from an adult with an advanced solid tumor such as melanoma, head and neck, liver or kidney cancer. Each CDR3 is given with its conserved first and last residue.

J	V	CDR3
TRBJ2-1	TRBV19	CASSIARGYEQFF
TRBJ2-2	TRBV2	CASTPGYVGELFF
TRBJ1-6	TRBV7-9	CASRQEGTGSPLHF
TRBJ1-1	TRBV2	CASSAHPFGNTEAFF
TRBJ1-2	TRBV18	CASSLFEVRGYTF
TRBJ2-6	TRBV6-1	CASQGSGANVLTF
TRBJ2-3	TRBV30	CASGMGRGATTDTQYF
TRBJ1-2	TRBV14	CASSPDYKHGYTF
TRBJ1-1	TRBV27	CASSPNPHRGTEAFF
TRBJ1-2	TRBV15	CATKPRFGRYGYTF
TRBJ1-4	TRBV30	CAWSSGQGKSNEKLFF
TRBJ1-6	TRBV25-1	CASSEVTADSYNSPLHF
TRBJ1-2	TRBV19	CASSPPWAANYGYTF
TRBJ2-3	TRBV11-2	CATRGTAEGTLTDTQYF
TRBJ1-5	TRBV18	CASSPLGTGDQPQHF
TRBJ1-1	TRBV9	CASSEDSWNTEAFF